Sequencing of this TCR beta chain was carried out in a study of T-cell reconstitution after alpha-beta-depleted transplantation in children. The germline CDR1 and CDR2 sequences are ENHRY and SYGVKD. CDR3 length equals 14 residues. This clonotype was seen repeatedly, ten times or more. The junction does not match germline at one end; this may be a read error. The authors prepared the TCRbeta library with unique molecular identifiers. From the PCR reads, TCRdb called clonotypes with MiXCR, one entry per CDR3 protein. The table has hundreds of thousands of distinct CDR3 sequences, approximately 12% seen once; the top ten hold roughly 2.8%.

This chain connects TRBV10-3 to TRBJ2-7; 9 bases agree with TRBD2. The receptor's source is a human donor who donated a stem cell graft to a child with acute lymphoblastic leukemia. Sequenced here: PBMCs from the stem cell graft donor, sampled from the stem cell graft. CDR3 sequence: CAISESSGGLHGAF. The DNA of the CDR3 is TGTGCCATCAGTGAGTCTAGCGGGGGCCTTCACGGAGCATTC.